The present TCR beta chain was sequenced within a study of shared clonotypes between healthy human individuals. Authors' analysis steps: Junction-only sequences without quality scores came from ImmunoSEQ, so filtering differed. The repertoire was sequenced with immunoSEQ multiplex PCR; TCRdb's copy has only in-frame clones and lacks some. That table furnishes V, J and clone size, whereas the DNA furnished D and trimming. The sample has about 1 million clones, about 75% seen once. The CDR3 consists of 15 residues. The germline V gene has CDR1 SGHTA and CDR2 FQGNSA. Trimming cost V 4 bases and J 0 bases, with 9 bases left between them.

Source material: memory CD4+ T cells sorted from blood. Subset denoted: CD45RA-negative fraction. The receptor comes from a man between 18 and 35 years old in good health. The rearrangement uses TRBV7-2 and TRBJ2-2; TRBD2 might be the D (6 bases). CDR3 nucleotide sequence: TGTGCCAGCAGCTCGGGACTTGCGAACACCGGGGAGCTGTTTTTT. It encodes CASSSGLANTGELFF.